The clone carrying this T cell receptor (beta chain) was seen many times. Amplification targeted the TCR beta CDR3 regions, with RNA transcripts as the source material. A first-round RT-PCR used HTBI primers, followed by a second-round multiplex PCR. TCRdb passed the multiplex PCR reads through MiXCR, listing each CDR3 protein once. The sample holds a few hundred thousand distinct CDR3 sequences, about a sixth seen once. Trimming took 9 bases from V and 3 from J, leaving 20 bases between them. The germline V gene has CDR1 KGHDR and CDR2 SFDVKD. The CDR3 is 15 residues long. Other autoimmune diseases, uncontrolled infections, pregnancy and lactation each led to patient exclusion. The entry originates in a study of Graves' ophthalmopathy and Graves' hyperthyroidism. The overall study: Peripheral blood collection took place at initial diagnosis, before any treatment.

The clonotype was recovered from an adult woman with stable Graves' hyperthyroidism. The genes are TRBV24-1 and TRBJ2-7; the D call may be TRBD1 or TRBD2 (5 bases each). Sequences were obtained from peripheral blood. CDR3 protein: CATAEQFGANYEQYF. The CDR3 DNA sequence: TGTGCCACCGCAGAACAATTCGGGGCGAACTACGAGCAGTACTTC.